This T cell receptor (beta chain) appears in the sequencing data of a study of early T cells in non-severe SARS-CoV-2 infection. This clonotype came up many times. TCRdb reprocessed the 5' RACE reads with MiXCR, giving one entry per CDR3 protein. Among about 56,000 distinct CDR3 sequences listed, roughly a tenth were seen once. The CDR3 is 16 amino acids. V lost 3 bases and J lost 4; bases outside the gene matches: 10. V is TRBV12-3 or TRBV12-4 and J is TRBJ2-3, with 7 bases aligning to TRBD2. Sequences were obtained from whole blood. The source of this sequence is an adult who was a healthcare worker with PCR-confirmed SARS-CoV-2 infection or an uninfected control (not recorded which). The CDR3 DNA follows: TGTGCCAGCAGTTTCGAGCCAGCGGGAAGGTCAGATACGCAGTATTTT. Amino acids: CASSFEPAGRSDTQYF.